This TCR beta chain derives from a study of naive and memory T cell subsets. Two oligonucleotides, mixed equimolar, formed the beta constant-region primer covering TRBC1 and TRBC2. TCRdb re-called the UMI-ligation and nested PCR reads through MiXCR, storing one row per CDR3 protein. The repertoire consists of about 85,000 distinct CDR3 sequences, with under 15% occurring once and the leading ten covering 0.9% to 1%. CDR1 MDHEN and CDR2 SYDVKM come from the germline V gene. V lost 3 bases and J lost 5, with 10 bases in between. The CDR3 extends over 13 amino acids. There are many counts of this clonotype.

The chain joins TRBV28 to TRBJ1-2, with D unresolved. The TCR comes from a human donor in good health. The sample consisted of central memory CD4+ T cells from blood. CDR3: CASSFVRKYGYTF. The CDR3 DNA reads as TGTGCCAGCAGTTTTGTGCGCAAGTATGGCTACACCTTC.